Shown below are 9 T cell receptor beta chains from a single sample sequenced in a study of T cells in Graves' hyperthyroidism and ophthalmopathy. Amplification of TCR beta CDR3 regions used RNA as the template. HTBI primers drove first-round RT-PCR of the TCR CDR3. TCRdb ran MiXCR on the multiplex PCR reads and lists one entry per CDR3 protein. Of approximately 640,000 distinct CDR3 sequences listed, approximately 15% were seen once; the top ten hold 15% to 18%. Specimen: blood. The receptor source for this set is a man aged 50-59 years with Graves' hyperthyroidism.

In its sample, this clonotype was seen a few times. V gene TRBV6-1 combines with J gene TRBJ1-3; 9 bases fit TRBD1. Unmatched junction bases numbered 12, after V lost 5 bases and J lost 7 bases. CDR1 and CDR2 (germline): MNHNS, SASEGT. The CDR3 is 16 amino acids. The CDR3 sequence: CASSLLGDRAANTIYF. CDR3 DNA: TGTGCCAGCAGTCTCCTAGGGGACAGGGCCGCGAACACCATATATTTT.

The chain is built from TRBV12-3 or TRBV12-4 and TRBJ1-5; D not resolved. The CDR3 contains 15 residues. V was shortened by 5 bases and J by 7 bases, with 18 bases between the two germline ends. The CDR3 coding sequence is TGTGCCAGCAGTCCGGAGTCGCCCCCGGGGCAGCCCCAGCATTTT. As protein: CASSPESPPGQPQHF.

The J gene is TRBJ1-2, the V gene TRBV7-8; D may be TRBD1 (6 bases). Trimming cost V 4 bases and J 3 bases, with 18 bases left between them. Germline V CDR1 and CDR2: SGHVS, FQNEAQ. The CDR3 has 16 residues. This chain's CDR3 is CASSSGVRGFHYGYTF. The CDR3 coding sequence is TGTGCCAGCAGCTCCGGGGTAAGGGGGTTTCACTATGGCTACACCTTC.

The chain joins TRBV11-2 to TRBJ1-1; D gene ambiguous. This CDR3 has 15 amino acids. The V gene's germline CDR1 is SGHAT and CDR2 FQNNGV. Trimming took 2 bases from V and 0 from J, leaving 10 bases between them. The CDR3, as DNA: TGTGCCAGCAGCTTACGGTTAGGTGTGAACACTGAAGCTTTCTTT. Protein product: CASSLRLGVNTEAFF.

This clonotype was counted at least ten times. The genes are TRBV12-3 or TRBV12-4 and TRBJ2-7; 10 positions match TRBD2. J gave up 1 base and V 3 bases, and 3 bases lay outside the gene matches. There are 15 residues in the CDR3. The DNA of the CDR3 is TGTGCCAGCAGTTTCACTAGCGGGATGTCCTACGAGCAGTACTTC. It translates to CASSFTSGMSYEQYF.

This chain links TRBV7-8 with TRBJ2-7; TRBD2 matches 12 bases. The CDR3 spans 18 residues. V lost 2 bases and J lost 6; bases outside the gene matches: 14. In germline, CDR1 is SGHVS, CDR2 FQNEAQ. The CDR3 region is CASSLIIPRLAGAGEQYF. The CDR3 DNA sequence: TGTGCCAGCAGCTTAATTATTCCCAGACTAGCGGGAGCGGGCGAGCAGTACTTC.

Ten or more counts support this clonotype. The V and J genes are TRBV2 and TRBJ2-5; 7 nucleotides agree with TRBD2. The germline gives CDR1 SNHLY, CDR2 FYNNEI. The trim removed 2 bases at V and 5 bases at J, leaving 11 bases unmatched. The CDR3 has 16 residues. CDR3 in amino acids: CASSEPRVAGGETQYF. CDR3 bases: TGTGCCAGCAGTGAACCTCGGGTAGCGGGTGGGGAGACCCAGTACTTC.

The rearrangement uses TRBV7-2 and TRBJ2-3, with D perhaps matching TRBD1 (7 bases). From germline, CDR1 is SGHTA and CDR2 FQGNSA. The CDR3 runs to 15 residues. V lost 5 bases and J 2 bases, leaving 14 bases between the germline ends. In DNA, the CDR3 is TGTGCCAGCAGCAGCGCGGGACAGACCACAGATACGCAGTATTTT. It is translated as CASSSAGQTTDTQYF.

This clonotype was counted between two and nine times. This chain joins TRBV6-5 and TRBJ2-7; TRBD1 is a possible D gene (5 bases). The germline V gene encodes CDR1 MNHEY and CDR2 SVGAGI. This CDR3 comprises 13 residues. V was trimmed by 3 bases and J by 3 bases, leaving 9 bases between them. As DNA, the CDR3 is TGTGCCAGCAGTTATGACAGCTACTACGAGCAGTACTTC. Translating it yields CASSYDSYYEQYF.